The 14 T cell receptor beta chains below come from one sample, sequenced in a study of T cells in Graves' hyperthyroidism and ophthalmopathy. Amplification yielded TCR beta CDR3 regions, with RNA transcripts as the source. HTBI primers were used for first-round RT-PCR of the TCR CDR3. TCRdb analysed the multiplex PCR reads with MiXCR anew, one entry per CDR3 protein. Of about 690,000 distinct CDR3 sequences in the sample, around 16% are singletons; the top ten hold 15% to 18%. Sample: blood. The receptors shown here come from a man in his forties or fifties with Graves' hyperthyroidism.

In its sample, this clonotype was seen once. V and J are TRBV11-2 and TRBJ1-2; tentatively, D is TRBD1 (6 bases). The CDR3 spans 14 residues. V was shortened by 5 bases and J by 4 bases, with 14 bases between the two germline ends. The V gene's germline CDR1 is SGHAT and CDR2 FQNNGV. The DNA of the CDR3 is TGTGCCAGCAGCCCATCCGCGGGGGCCTATGGCTACACCTTC. Its translation: CASSPSAGAYGYTF.

This clonotype has a count of ten or more. This chain connects TRBV9 to TRBJ2-5; 8 bases match TRBD2. Germline trimming cut 3 bases from V and 6 bases from J; bases unmatched to any gene: 19. The CDR3 consists of 18 residues. The V gene's germline CDR1 is SGDLS and CDR2 YYNGEE. CDR3 sequence: CASSADRPWEREMKTQYF. The CDR3 coding sequence is TGTGCCAGCAGCGCAGACCGACCCTGGGAGCGGGAGATGAAGACCCAGTACTTC.

This chain connects TRBV29-1 to TRBJ2-1; TRBD2 aligns across 7 bases. Germline V gene lookup returns CDR1 SQVTM and CDR2 ANQGSEA. V trimming: 1 base; J trimming: 3 bases; junction bases outside the gene matches: 3. The length of the CDR3 is 14 residues. DNA of the CDR3: TGCAGCGTTGAAGGCGGGAGCTTCTACAATGAGCAGTTCTTC. Amino acid sequence: CSVEGGSFYNEQFF.

Of note for this clonotype: One base away lies a much larger clone, so this may be a sequencing read error. The chain carries TRBV20-1 and TRBJ2-7; D may match TRBD1 or TRBD2 (6 bases each). This CDR3 region has 15 residues. Germline V gene sequence: CDR1 DFQATT, CDR2 SNEGSKA (reference sequence). The CDR3 loop reads CSARRSGAGTYEHYF. Here the CDR3 DNA reads TGCAGTGCTAGAAGGTCGGGGGCCGGCACCTACGAGCACTACTTC.

The chain uses TRBV6-2 or TRBV6-3 and TRBJ2-1, with D hard to call. Trimming stripped 6 bases from V and 0 bases from J, with 12 bases between. This CDR3 is built from 15 residues. In germline, CDR1 is MNHEY, CDR2 SVGEGT. CDR3 amino acids: CASRTLESSYNEQFF. The DNA for the CDR3 is TGTGCCAGCAGGACACTGGAGAGCTCCTACAATGAGCAGTTCTTC.

This clonotype was seen repeatedly, ten times or more. The chain couples TRBV11-1 to TRBJ2-7, with TRBD2 matching over 14 bases. The V and J ends lost 4 bases and 2 bases, in that order; junction bases with no gene match: 13. The CDR3 has 19 amino acids. Germline V lookup: CDR1 SGHAT, CDR2 FQDESV (reference sequence). CDR3 sequence (DNA): TGTGCCAGCAGCTGGGGGGCGTCCGGGACTAGCGGGAGCCCCTACGAGCAGTACTTC. Its translation is CASSWGASGTSGSPYEQYF. The complete variable domain, with remaining parts taken from reference TRBV11-1 and TRBJ2-7, reads EAEVAQSPRYKITEKSQAVAFWCDPISGHATLYWYRQILGQGPELLVQFQDESVVDDSQLPKDRFSAERLKGVDSTLKIQPAELGDSAMYLCASSWGASGTSGSPYEQYFGPGTRLTVT.

This clonotype has at least ten counts. This chain joins TRBV30 and TRBJ1-3; 8 nucleotides line up with TRBD1. V trimming: 5 bases; J trimming: 0 bases; junction bases outside the gene matches: 3. This CDR3 contains 14 residues. From germline, CDR1 is GTSNPN and CDR2 SVGIG (reference sequence). The DNA of the CDR3 is TGTGCCTGGGGACAGGGTTTCTCTGGAAACACCATATATTTT. Amino acid sequence: CAWGQGFSGNTIYF.

This clonotype was counted many times. The genes are TRBV7-9 and TRBJ2-7; D is unresolved. CDR1 is SEHNR and CDR2 is FQNEAQ in the germline V gene (reference sequence). The CDR3 length is 12 residues. Trimming pared 8 bases from V and 2 bases from J, leaving 10 bases between. CDR3 loop: CASSDGPYEQYF. The DNA for the CDR3 is TGTGCCAGCTCGGACGGACCCTACGAGCAGTACTTC. Using reference TRBV7-9 and TRBJ2-7 for the parts outside the CDR3, the full variable domain is DTGVSQNPRHKITKRGQNVTFRCDPISEHNRLYWYRQTLGQGPEFLTYFQNEAQLEKSRLLSDRFSAERPKGSFSTLEIQRTEQGDSAMYLCASSDGPYEQYFGPGTRLTVT.

This clonotype was observed many times. The chain combines TRBV9 with TRBJ2-7; no firm D call. The CDR3 consists of 11 residues. Germline CDR1 reads SGDLS; CDR2 reads YYNGEE. The germline V and J ends were trimmed by 7 bases and 7 bases, with 12 bases remaining between them. The CDR3 DNA reads as TGTGCCAGCCCCCGGAAGGGAGAGCAGTACTTC. It yields the protein CASPRKGEQYF. Supplemented by reference TRBV9 and TRBJ2-7, the full variable domain reads DSGVTQTPKHLITATGQRVTLRCSPRSGDLSVYWYQQSLDQGLQFLIQYYNGEERAKGNILERFSAQQFPDLHSELNLSSLELGDSALYFCASPRKGEQYFGPGTRLTVT.

Many counts were recorded for this clonotype. This chain connects TRBV20-1 to TRBJ1-1; D not certain. Between the trimmed V and J ends, which lost 0 bases and 11 bases, there was a span of 10 bases. The CDR3 covers 11 residues. Per germline, CDR1 DFQATT and CDR2 SNEGSKA (reference sequence). The CDR3 coding sequence is TGCAGTGCTAGAGATCTTGGGCGGGCTTTCTTT. Its translation is CSARDLGRAFF.

Worth noting for this clonotype: A much larger clone sits a single nucleotide away, making a read error possible. The chain is built from TRBV12-3 or TRBV12-4 and TRBJ2-5, with a tentative D call TRBD1 (5 bases). This CDR3 contains 13 residues. CDR3 sequence (DNA): TGTCCCAGCAGCCTCAGGGATGGAGAGACCCAGTACTTC. It specifies CPSSLRDGETQYF.

The CDR3 sequence: CSAREWDGPYEQYF. CDR3 DNA sequence: TGCAGTGCTAGGGAGTGGGACGGACCCTACGAGCAGTACTTC. The chain carries TRBV20-1 and TRBJ2-7; the D call may be TRBD1 or TRBD2 (5 bases each). Germline V gives CDR1 DFQATT, CDR2 SNEGSKA (reference sequence). The V gene lost 3 bases and the J gene lost 2 bases, with 14 bases spanning the gap. The CDR3 extends over 14 amino acids.

A remark on this clonotype: This may stem from a read error, because a much larger clone lies one nucleotide away. V is TRBV7-9 and J is TRBJ1-1, with 7 bases that match TRBD1. The CDR3 sequence is 15 residues long. From germline, CDR1 is SEHNR and CDR2 FQNEAQ (reference sequence). CDR3 nucleotide sequence: TGTGCCAGCAGGGGGGTGACAGGGTTCGCCACTGAAGCTTTATTT. This sequence encodes CASRGVTGFATEALF.

This clonotype was detected ten times or more. DNA for the CDR3: TGTGCCAGCAGTCCAGTTCGGGTCGGACAGCCCCAGCATTTT. Its translation: CASSPVRVGQPQHF. The genes are TRBV6-1 and TRBJ1-5, with D hard to call. The CDR3 consists of 14 residues. Germline CDR1 is MNHNS and CDR2 is SASEGT. V lost 5 bases and J lost 7, with 15 bases in between.